This TCR beta chain was retrieved from a study of monozygotic twins with inflammatory bowel disease. Study-level points and caveats: IBD patients, compared with healthy twins, shared fewer clonotypes with others (especially with disease activity).

Each TCR library consumed approximately 3.5 ug of total RNA. TCRdb reprocessed the 5' RACE reads and keeps a single row for each CDR3 protein, giving no DNA. In all, the sample yields about 93,000 distinct CDR3 sequences. Details on this clonotype: The antigen is unknown.

The germline V gene has CDR1 SGHTA and CDR2 FQGNSA. The CDR3 extends over 13 amino acids. The chain employs TRBV7-2 and TRBJ2-4; the TCRdb call, TRBD1, lacks DNA for checking. The sequencing sample was made of blood. The source is a human donor with ulcerative colitis or Crohn's disease, or a healthy co-twin of an affected twin (not recorded which). The CDR3 sequence: CASSLDRLAIQYF.